The rows below give T cell receptor beta chains drawn from one sample of a study of blood T cell repertoires in COVID-19. The assay was immunoSEQ multiplex PCR, and TCRdb's table has in-frame clones only and misses some. The table lists 50,000 to 75,000 clones, 75% to 85% of them singletons. Source material: peripheral blood. Receptors originate from a man in his sixties with acute or convalescent COVID-19. The CDR3 runs from the conserved cysteine through the conserved F or W. D genes are given only for firm matches. Size is stated for part of the rows, as once, few or many counts, or as a class when the clone is expanded.

abundance,j_gene,d_gene,v_gene,CDR3nt,CDR3aa
-,TRBJ2-2,-,TRBV4-2,TGTGCCAGCAGCCAAGACCTACCCACCGGGGAGCTGTTTTTT,CASSQDLPTGELFF
few,TRBJ2-5,TRBD1,TRBV6-2/TRBV6-3,TGTGCCAGCAGTTACTTTGGCGGCAGGGGGCTTGAGACCCAGTACTTC,CASSYFGGRGLETQYF
-,TRBJ1-2,-,TRBV7-2,TGTGCCAGCAGCTTAGGGAGTGTCTATGGCTACACCTTC,CASSLGSVYGYTF
-,TRBJ1-1,TRBD1,TRBV11-2,TGTGCCAGCAGATCGACAGGGGCCGTGGGGGCTTTCTTT,CASRSTGAVGAFF
-,TRBJ2-3,TRBD2,TRBV6-5,TGTGCCACAAATAGCGGGGGGGCGCCAGATACGCAGTATTTT,CATNSGGAPDTQYF
few,TRBJ1-1,-,TRBV5-1,TGCGCCAGCAGCTTTTCCGGCACTGAAGCTTTCTTT,CASSFSGTEAFF
-,TRBJ2-3,TRBD2,TRBV15,TGTGCCACCACCTTAGCGGGGTTGGAAGATACGCAGTATTTT,CATTLAGLEDTQYF
-,TRBJ2-5,-,TRBV3-1/TRBV3-2,TGTGCCAGCAGCCAATCGCGAGAGACCCAGTACTTC,CASSQSRETQYF
-,TRBJ2-2,-,TRBV29-1,TGCAGCGTTGCATATTATAGCGGGGAGCTGTTTTTT,CSVAYYSGELFF
once,TRBJ2-2,TRBD1,TRBV20-1,TGCAGTGCTAGTTACAGGGGTTCGAACACCGGGGAGCTGTTTTTT,CSASYRGSNTGELFF
-,TRBJ1-2,TRBD1,TRBV19,TGTGCCAGTAAGCGGGACAGGGGGCTTCAATATGGCTACACCTTC,CASKRDRGLQYGYTF
-,TRBJ1-3,-,TRBV5-4,TGTGCCAGCAGCTTCCTCGGTCCTGGAAACACCATATATTTT,CASSFLGPGNTIYF